The 4 T cell receptor beta chains below come from one sample, sequenced in a study of shared clonotypes between healthy human individuals. Profiled with immunoSEQ multiplex PCR; TCRdb holds only in-frame clones, not every one. The sample includes about 710,000 clones, about two thirds seen only once; the top ten take 1.8%. The source material was memory CD4+ T cells sorted from blood. Subset indicated: CD45RA-negative fraction. These receptors were obtained from a woman in her twenties or thirties in good health.

V gene TRBV20-1 combines with J gene TRBJ2-3, with unresolved D. This CDR3 region has 11 residues. Trimming pared 4 bases from V and 8 bases from J, leaving 10 bases between. Per the germline V gene, CDR1 is DFQATT and CDR2 is SNEGSKA (reference sequence). CDR3 loop: CSAIEGITQYF. CDR3 bases: TGCAGTGCTATTGAAGGGATTACGCAGTATTTT.

This clone was detected only once. The chain employs TRBV2 and TRBJ2-4; D gene ambiguous. Trimming took off 7 bases at V and 2 bases at J, with 9 bases between the two ends. CDR3 size: 13 residues. CDR1 is SNHLY, CDR2 FYNNEI, per germline. The CDR3 nucleotides read TGTGCCAGCACAGGATATCCCAAAAACATTCAGTACTTC. It translates to CASTGYPKNIQYF.

The genes are TRBV6-6 and TRBJ1-3; D gene uncertain. The V end was cut by 8 bases, the J end by 4 bases, with 15 bases between. Germline V lookup: CDR1 MNHNY, CDR2 SVGAGI (reference sequence). The CDR3 runs 14 residues. CDR3 nucleotides: TGTGCCAGCGGACCACTCCTCGGGGGAAACACCATATATTTT. Protein: CASGPLLGGNTIYF.

The chain couples TRBV6-1 to TRBJ2-3; 9 positions agree with TRBD1. This CDR3 comprises 14 residues. J gave up 4 bases and V 10 bases, and 9 bases lay outside the gene matches. CDR1 MNHNS and CDR2 SASEGT come from the germline V gene. The CDR3 spells CATTWDRVPDTQYF. The CDR3 nucleotides are TGTGCCACTACTTGGGACAGGGTGCCAGATACGCAGTATTTT.